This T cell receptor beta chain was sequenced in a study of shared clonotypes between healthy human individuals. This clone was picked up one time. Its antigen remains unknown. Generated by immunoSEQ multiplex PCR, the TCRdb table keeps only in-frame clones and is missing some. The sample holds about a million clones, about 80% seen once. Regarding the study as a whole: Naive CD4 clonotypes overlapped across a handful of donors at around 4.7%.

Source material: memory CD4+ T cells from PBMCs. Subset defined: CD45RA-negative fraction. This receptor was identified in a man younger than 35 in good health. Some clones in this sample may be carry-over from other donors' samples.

The CDR3 here is CASSLGEGTEAFF. The CDR3 nucleotides are TGTGCCAGCAGCTTGGGGGAGGGCACTGAAGCTTTCTTT. The J gene is TRBJ1-1, the V gene TRBV7-7; D is perhaps TRBD1 (5 bases). From germline, CDR1 is SSHAT and CDR2 FNYEAQ (reference sequence). V was cut by 3 bases and J by 4 bases, with 9 bases left in between. The CDR3 consists of 13 residues. Together with reference TRBV7-7 and TRBJ1-1, the CDR3 gives the full variable domain: GAGVSQSPRYKVTKRGQDVTLRCDPISSHATLYWYQQALGQGPEFLTYFNYEAQPDKSGLPSDRFSAERPEGSISTLTIQRTEQRDSAMYRCASSLGEGTEAFFGQGTRLTVV.